This TCR beta chain stems from a study of blood T cells in healthy people across ages. Broader study findings: TCR beta diversity tracked closely with naive T cell percentage. Possibly confounding the expanded clonotype changes was the fact that donor CMV status was unknown.

The authors isolated at least 7 million PBMCs per sample. Regarding this clonotype: Antigen specificity is unknown.

Combining a sample-barcoded 5' primer with a J-beta primer mix, a second PCR ran for about 6 to 11 cycles. TCRdb ran MiXCR on the 5' RACE reads and lists one entry per CDR3 protein. The profile shows some 710,000 distinct CDR3 sequences, about 46% of them singletons. Sequencing was carried out using blood. This sequence was found in a man aged 80 or over in good health.

CDR3 residues: CAIKGQEGTQYF. CDR3 DNA: TGTGCCATCAAGGGACAGGAGGGGACCCAGTACTTC. The rearrangement uses TRBV10-3 and TRBJ2-4, with TRBD1 identical over 8 bases. The last part of the DNA fits TRBJ2-5 better; the J call may be wrong. The CDR3 is 12 amino acids. Germline-derived CDR1 and CDR2 are ENHRY and SYGVKD.